The 13 T cell receptor beta chains below come from one sample, sequenced in a study of blood T cell repertoires in COVID-19. Sequencing was performed with immunoSEQ multiplex PCR; in TCRdb, only in-frame clones are kept and a portion is missing. The sample records 50,000 or so clones, roughly 90% being singletons. The sequenced sample consisted of peripheral blood. These receptors originate from a human donor in a cohort sampled during active COVID-19.

This chain uses TRBV7-6 with TRBJ2-3; 10 bases match TRBD2. This CDR3 contains 19 residues. CDR1 SGHVS and CDR2 FNYEAQ come from the germline V gene. The J segment lost 4 bases and the V segment lost 5 bases, leaving 18 bases of the junction unmatched. The CDR3 nucleotides read TGTGCCAGCAGCCCTACAGGGCTGAGGACTAGCGGTTCCGCAGATACGCAGTATTTT. This sequence encodes CASSPTGLRTSGSADTQYF.

The V gene is TRBV5-1, the J gene TRBJ2-1; TRBD2 agrees at 10 bases. Germline trimming cut 0 bases from V and 3 bases from J; bases unmatched to any gene: 0. Germline-derived CDR1 and CDR2 are SGHRS and YFSETQ. CDR3 size: 15 residues. This CDR3 is CASSLGLAGYNEQFF. CDR3 bases: TGCGCCAGCAGCTTGGGACTAGCGGGCTACAATGAGCAGTTCTTC. Supplemented by reference TRBV5-1 and TRBJ2-1, the full variable domain reads KAGVTQTPRYLIKTRGQQVTLSCSPISGHRSVSWYQQTPGQGLQFLFEYFSETQRNKGNFPGRFSGRQFSNSRSEMNVSTLELGDSALYLCASSLGLAGYNEQFFGPGTRLTVL.

The V gene is TRBV5-6, the J gene TRBJ2-5; TRBD1 might be the D (6 bases). The CDR3 contains 16 residues. Trimming stripped 4 bases from V and 0 bases from J, with 16 bases between. Per germline, CDR1 SGHDT and CDR2 YYEEEE. The CDR3 sequence is CASSAFQGQDQETQYF. The CDR3 bases are TGTGCCAGCAGCGCCTTCCAGGGGCAGGACCAAGAGACCCAGTACTTC.

The rearrangement links TRBV2 to TRBJ1-2; TRBD1 might be the D (5 bases). Trimming left V 6 bases short and J 6 bases short, with 23 bases between. Germline V gives CDR1 SNHLY, CDR2 FYNNEI. The CDR3 is 16 residues long. The chain's CDR3 is CASSDSGREEKDGYTF. The CDR3 DNA reads as TGTGCCAGCAGCGACAGTGGCCGGGAGGAAAAAGATGGCTACACCTTC. Variable domain in full (rest from reference TRBV2 and TRBJ1-2): EPEVTQTPSHQVTQMGQEVILRCVPISNHLYFYWYRQILGQKVEFLVSFYNNEISEKSEIFDDQFSVERPDGSNFTLKIRSTKLEDSAMYFCASSDSGREEKDGYTFGSGTRLTVV.

The chain combines TRBV29-1 with TRBJ1-2; TRBD1 matches 7 bases. Per the germline V gene, CDR1 is SQVTM and CDR2 is ANQGSEA. V shed 5 bases and J 3 bases; nucleotides not matched to a gene: 3. CDR3 length: 12 amino acids. This chain's CDR3 is CSVQTGDYGYTF. Here the CDR3 DNA reads TGCAGCGTTCAAACAGGGGACTATGGCTACACCTTC.

The chain carries TRBV3-1 (or the pseudogene TRBV3-2) and TRBJ1-1; D gene ambiguous. This CDR3 is built from 14 residues. V was cut by 0 bases and J by 0 bases, with 5 bases left in between. CDR1 and CDR2 from the germline V gene are LGHDT and YNNKEL (reference sequence). CDR3 sequence (DNA): TGTGCCAGCAGCCAAGACCGTCTGAACACTGAAGCTTTCTTT. It specifies CASSQDRLNTEAFF.

This clone was seen more than once but under ten times. This rearrangement joins TRBV6-6 to TRBJ2-2; D might be TRBD2 (5 bases). The CDR3 runs to 15 residues. The germline CDR1 and CDR2 sequences are MNHNY and SVGAGI (reference sequence). V gave up 5 bases and J gave up 4 bases, with 14 bases separating them. DNA of the CDR3: TGTGCCAGCAGTCCCGGGATCACGGGCACCGGGGAGCTGTTTTTT. Encoded protein: CASSPGITGTGELFF.

The V gene is TRBV4-1, the J gene TRBJ2-7, with D tentatively TRBD2 (8 bases). V dropped 1 base and J dropped 6 bases, with 19 bases sitting between them. This CDR3 region has 16 residues. The germline V gene encodes CDR1 MGHRA and CDR2 YSYEKL. This chain's CDR3 is CASSQVPRQGLGEQYF. CDR3 nucleotides: TGCGCCAGCAGCCAAGTCCCCAGACAGGGACTAGGCGAGCAGTACTTC.

This clone was detected once. This sequence joins TRBV10-3 and TRBJ1-1, with D perhaps matching TRBD1 (5 bases). Germline V gene lookup returns CDR1 ENHRY and CDR2 SYGVKD. This CDR3 has 12 residues. V gave up 6 bases and J gave up 5 bases, with 10 bases separating them. This CDR3 is CAISTGDTEAFF. For the CDR3, the DNA is TGTGCCATCAGCACGGGGGATACTGAAGCTTTCTTT.

V gene TRBV5-1 combines with J gene TRBJ1-1, with D uncertain. V shed 0 bases and J shed 6 bases, with 6 bases lying between them. Germline V CDR1 and CDR2: SGHRS, YFSETQ. The CDR3 length is 12 residues. Here the CDR3 reads CASSLGHAEAFF. CDR3 nucleotides: TGCGCCAGCAGCTTGGGACACGCTGAAGCTTTCTTT.

The chain combines TRBV19 with TRBJ2-7; perhaps TRBD1 as D (6 bases). V gave up 4 bases and J gave up 3 bases, with 22 bases separating them. Germline CDR1 LNHDA, CDR2 SQIVND (reference sequence). The CDR3 runs 17 residues. This CDR3 reads CASSRTAEMRAYYEQYF. CDR3 bases: TGTGCCAGTAGTAGGACAGCCGAGATGAGGGCCTACTACGAGCAGTACTTC.

The chain employs TRBV10-3 and TRBJ2-3; the D gene is possibly TRBD1 (5 bases). CDR3 size: 16 residues. V lost 3 bases and J 0 bases, leaving 13 bases between the germline ends. Germline assignment: CDR1 ENHRY and CDR2 SYGVKD. The DNA for the CDR3 is TGTGCCATCAGTGATTCTGGGGCCCTTAGCACAGATACGCAGTATTTT. It encodes CAISDSGALSTDTQYF.

This clone appeared once. The chain links TRBV6-5 to TRBJ1-2, with D possibly TRBD1 on 6 matching bases. Deletions cut 5 bases from V and 2 bases from J, with 12 bases between. CDR3 length: 14 amino acids. Germline V gene data show CDR1 as MNHEY and CDR2 as SVGAGI. The CDR3 protein is CASSTSTGNYGYTF. The CDR3 region has the DNA TGTGCCAGCAGTACATCCACAGGGAACTATGGCTACACCTTC.